This TCR beta chain was profiled in a study of OX40 agonist ivuxolimab in advanced cancers. Study information: Patients received ivuxolimab, an intravenous treatment, every 2 weeks at 0.01 to 10 mg/kg. Cancers in dose escalation were hepatocellular, melanoma, renal cell and head and neck. Broader study findings: Clonal expansion from baseline to week 6 occurred in both CD4+ and CD8+ T cells. CD8+ T cells averaged more expanded clones than CD4+.

Method: immunoSEQ multiplex PCR; TCRdb's copy keeps in-frame clones and lacks some. The table shows 25,000 to 40,000 clones, with roughly 80% occurring only once. Germline CDR1 reads SGHRS; CDR2 reads YFSETQ. The CDR3 is 16 residues long. Unmatched junction bases numbered 4, after V lost 4 bases and J lost 0 bases. To note about this clone: The antigen is not known.

The chain is built from TRBV5-1 and TRBJ1-3, with 10 positions matching TRBD1. Sequenced material: CD4+ or CD8+ T cells sorted from blood, taken in a trial of the OX40 agonist ivuxolimab. This receptor was obtained from an adult with an advanced solid tumor such as melanoma, head and neck, liver or kidney cancer. The CDR3 bases are TGCGCCAGCAGCCCGCGACAGGGGGCCTCTGGAAACACCATATATTTT. It codes for CASSPRQGASGNTIYF.